This is a list of T cell receptor beta chains from one sample in a study of Tregs in tolerant kidney transplant recipients. This table comes from immunoSEQ multiplex PCR, and its TCRdb copy is limited to in-frame clones, with some not included. The table records over 50,000 clones, approximately 83% of them present only once. Sequences were derived from Tregs from blood, sampled before the transplant. The receptor source for this set is a human donor who received a combined kidney and bone marrow transplant. The CDR3 runs from the conserved cysteine through the conserved F or W. A D gene is named only where the DNA matches it firmly.

TRBJ2-2	TRBD2	TRBV27	CASTLLLPGLGGIGELFF	TGTGCCAGCACCCTATTGCTACCGGGACTAGGGGGAATCGGGGAGCTGTTTTTT
TRBJ1-1	NA	TRBV29-1	CSGGIPTEAFF	TGCAGCGGGGGTATCCCCACTGAAGCTTTCTTT
TRBJ2-7	NA	TRBV18	CASSPGAGDEQYF	TGTGCCAGCTCACCAGGAGCTGGGGACGAGCAGTACTTC
TRBJ1-5	TRBD1	TRBV6-4	CASRYQFPDRVTNQPQHF	TGTGCCAGCAGGTATCAGTTCCCCGACAGGGTGACGAATCAGCCCCAGCATTTT
TRBJ2-7	NA	TRBV9	CASSVSGANSYEQYF	TGTGCCAGCAGCGTATCAGGGGCCAACTCCTACGAGCAGTACTTC
TRBJ1-3	NA	TRBV18	CASSPQRESSGNTIYF	TGTGCCAGCTCACCACAAAGGGAGAGCTCTGGAAACACCATATATTTT
TRBJ1-3	NA	TRBV6-6	CASSSGTYSGNTIYF	TGTGCCAGCAGCTCCGGGACGTACTCTGGAAACACCATATATTTT
TRBJ2-7	NA	TRBV5-6	CASSLEQAPREQYF	TGTGCCAGCAGCTTGGAACAGGCGCCGAGAGAGCAGTACTTC
TRBJ2-2	NA	TRBV28	CASSLWGASTGELFF	TGTGCCAGCAGTTTATGGGGGGCCTCCACCGGGGAGCTGTTTTTT
TRBJ2-6	NA	TRBV7-8	CASSLVRGSVSGANVLTF	TGTGCCAGCAGCTTAGTTCGGGGCTCCGTCTCTGGGGCCAACGTCCTGACTTTC
TRBJ2-3	NA	TRBV6-4	CASSQQRSTDTQYF	TGTGCCAGCAGTCAACAGAGGAGCACAGATACGCAGTATTTT
TRBJ2-7	TRBD2	TRBV6-1	CASSGQGSGRSSYEQYF	TGTGCCAGCAGTGGGCAGGGTAGCGGGAGGAGCTCCTACGAGCAGTACTTC
TRBJ2-5	TRBD1	TRBV7-8	CASSRTGVPGGQETQYF	TGTGCCAGCTCCAGGACAGGGGTCCCCGGGGGACAAGAGACCCAGTACTTC
TRBJ2-7	NA	TRBV10-2	CASSEIGRNYEQYF	TGCGCCAGCAGTGAGATAGGGCGGAACTACGAGCAGTACTTC
TRBJ1-5	NA	TRBV28	CASSFVRRYSNQPQHF	TGTGCCAGCAGTTTTGTTCGGCGGTATAGCAATCAGCCCCAGCATTTT
TRBJ2-7	NA	TRBV28	CAGRAFKVHEQYF	TGTGCCGGAAGGGCTTTTAAAGTCCACGAGCAGTACTTC